This TCR beta chain is from a study of T cell responses to AZD1222 COVID-19 vaccine. Data came from immunoSEQ multiplex PCR; TCRdb stores just in-frame clones and leaves some out. The sample contains around 100,000 clones, over 85% of which appear only once. Trimming removed 2 bases from V and 5 bases from J, with 9 bases in between. This CDR3 is built from 14 residues. The germline CDR1 and CDR2 sequences are MDHEN and SYDVKM. The chain combines TRBV28 with TRBJ1-4; D is uncertain. This specimen consisted of peripheral blood, obtained on day 0 of AZD1222 vaccination. The sequence was collected from an adult in good health. CDR3 protein: CASSLISGNEKLFF. For the CDR3, the DNA is TGTGCCAGCAGTTTAATTTCAGGAAATGAAAAACTGTTTTTT.